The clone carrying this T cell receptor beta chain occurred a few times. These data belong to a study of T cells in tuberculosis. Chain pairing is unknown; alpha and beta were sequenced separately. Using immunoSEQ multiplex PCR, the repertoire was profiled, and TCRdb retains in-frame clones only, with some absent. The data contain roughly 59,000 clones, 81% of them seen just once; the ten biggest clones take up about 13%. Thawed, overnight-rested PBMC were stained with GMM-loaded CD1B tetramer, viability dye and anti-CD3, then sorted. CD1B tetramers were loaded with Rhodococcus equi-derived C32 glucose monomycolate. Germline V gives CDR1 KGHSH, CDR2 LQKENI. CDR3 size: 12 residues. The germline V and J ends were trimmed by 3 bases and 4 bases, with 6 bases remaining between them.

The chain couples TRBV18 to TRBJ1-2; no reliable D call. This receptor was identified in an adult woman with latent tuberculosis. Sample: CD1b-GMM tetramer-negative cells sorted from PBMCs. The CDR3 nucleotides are TGTGCCAGCTCACCTGAGATCTATGGCTACACCTTC. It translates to CASSPEIYGYTF.